Each of the 8 T cell receptor beta chains below was sequenced from the same sample in a study of T cell repertoires in cytomegalovirus infection. For these TCRs, the target antigens are not known. TCRdb redid the calling of the reads with MiXCR, one entry per CDR3 protein. The data show approximately 300,000 distinct CDR3 sequences, 25% seen once. The sequencing used cultured PBMCs, collected from culture after CMV antigen stimulation. All receptors come from a human donor in good health (CMV status not recorded). Some clones in this sample may be carry-over from other donors' samples.

This clonotype was picked up many times. The chain joins TRBV20-1 to TRBJ2-2; TRBD1 matches at 10 bases. Germline-derived CDR1 and CDR2 are DFQATT and SNEGSKA (reference sequence). V gave up 1 base and J gave up 3 bases; unmatched junction bases: 8. CDR3 length equals 17 residues. This chain's CDR3 is CSARAPRDRGYTGELFF. CDR3 DNA: TGCAGTGCTAGAGCGCCCAGGGACAGGGGTTACACCGGGGAGCTGTTTTTT.

In this sample, this clonotype turned up a few times. This chain links TRBV12-3 or TRBV12-4 with TRBJ2-7; 7 positions agree with TRBD2. There are 16 residues in the CDR3. V trimming: 2 bases; J trimming: 3 bases; junction bases outside the gene matches: 10. Here the CDR3 reads CASSLRLAEMDYEQYF. The DNA of the CDR3 is TGTGCCAGCAGTTTACGTCTAGCGGAGATGGACTACGAGCAGTACTTC.

CDR3 nucleotide sequence: TGTGCCAGCAGCCCGCTACTAGGAGGGCCGGGAGATACGCAGTATTTT. Translated, it gives CASSPLLGGPGDTQYF. The V and J genes are TRBV7-8 and TRBJ2-3; the D gene is possibly TRBD2 (6 bases). This CDR3 is 16 amino acids long. Trimming shortened V by 5 bases and J by 5 bases, and 20 bases separated the two germline ends. Germline V gene lookup returns CDR1 SGHVS and CDR2 FQNEAQ.

V usage is TRBV20-1 and J usage is TRBJ1-1; 11 nucleotides line up with TRBD1. V shed 7 bases and J 8 bases; nucleotides not matched to a gene: 9. Germline CDR1 DFQATT, CDR2 SNEGSKA (reference sequence). CDR3 length: 13 residues. The DNA of the CDR3 is TGCAGTGTCTCGGACAGGGGGCTTGGGGAAGCTTTCTTT. This codes for CSVSDRGLGEAFF.

The sample holds a few counts of this clonotype. This chain connects TRBV4-1 to TRBJ1-5; D gene ambiguous. The V end lost 0 bases, the J end lost 0 bases, and 9 bases lay between the germline ends. Germline-derived CDR1 and CDR2 are MGHRA and YSYEKL. CDR3 size: 16 residues. CDR3 bases: TGCGCCAGCAGCCAAGATCCCTATGTTAGCAATCAGCCCCAGCATTTT. Translation gives CASSQDPYVSNQPQHF.

This clonotype was counted at least ten times. CDR3 amino acids: CASSLRQETQYF. The CDR3 DNA reads as TGTGCCAGCAGCTTAAGACAAGAGACCCAGTACTTC. The V and J genes are TRBV7-8 and TRBJ2-5; no clear D. The germline CDR1 and CDR2 sequences are SGHVS and FQNEAQ. CDR3 length equals 12 residues. Trimming took off 2 bases at V and 2 bases at J, with 3 bases between the two ends.

The chain joins TRBV5-1 to TRBJ2-3, with no clear D. The CDR3 consists of 13 residues. Germline V gives CDR1 SGHRS, CDR2 YFSETQ. Trimming removed 6 bases at V and 0 bases at J, with 8 bases between. Here the CDR3 reads CASKGSSTDTQYF. The CDR3 region has the DNA TGCGCCAGCAAAGGTTCTAGCACAGATACGCAGTATTTT.

The sample holds a few counts of this clonotype. The J gene is TRBJ2-1, the V gene TRBV6-1; 10 bases align to TRBD2. The V and J ends lost 6 bases and 8 bases, in that order; junction bases with no gene match: 10. This CDR3 comprises 15 residues. From germline, CDR1 is MNHNS and CDR2 SASEGT. CDR3 nucleotides: TGTGCCAGCAGGGCCCCAGCGGGAGGGCCCGATGAGCAGTTCTTC. Its translation: CASRAPAGGPDEQFF.